These 22 T cell receptor beta chains originate from one sample sequenced in a study of control samples from healthy donors and cancer patients. Here immunoSEQ multiplex PCR was the method, and the copy in TCRdb shows in-frame clones only, minus some. Of fewer than 85,000 clones listed, 85% to 95% are singletons. The sample taken for sequencing was blood. The source is a woman under 40 in good health.

This chain uses TRBV10-3 with TRBJ1-1; D is unclear. Germline V gene data show CDR1 as ENHRY and CDR2 as SYGVKD. Trimming left V 4 bases short and J 1 base short, with 10 bases between. CDR3 length: 14 amino acids. The DNA for the CDR3 is TGTGCCATCAGTGGGGCAGTGAGGAACACTGAAGCTTTCTTT. Translation: CAISGAVRNTEAFF.

The rearrangement uses TRBV5-5 and TRBJ1-4; D gene uncertain. CDR1 is SGHKS, CDR2 YYEKEE, per germline (reference sequence). There are 15 residues in the CDR3. Trimming cost V 0 bases and J 3 bases, with 9 bases left between them. As DNA, the CDR3 is TGTGCCAGCAGCTTGGTGGTATCGCCTAATGAAAAACTGTTTTTT. It yields the protein CASSLVVSPNEKLFF.

The rearrangement joins TRBV2 to TRBJ2-6; D is undetermined. The CDR3 has 15 residues. Germline CDR1 reads SNHLY; CDR2 reads FYNNEI. Trimming took off 7 bases at V and 0 bases at J, with 10 bases between the two ends. The CDR3 coding sequence is TGTGCCAGCAAGGCCCAAAGCTCTGGGGCCAACGTCCTGACTTTC. This gives the protein CASKAQSSGANVLTF.

The chain couples TRBV6-5 to TRBJ2-5; D is possibly TRBD1 or TRBD2 (5 bases each). This CDR3 is 13 amino acids long. The ends were cut back, 6 bases at V and 2 bases at J, with 10 bases in the middle. Germline values: CDR1 MNHEY, CDR2 SVGAGI. The CDR3 sequence is CASRGPAQETQYF. Here the CDR3 DNA reads TGTGCCAGCAGGGGACCAGCACAAGAGACCCAGTACTTC.

The chain is built from TRBV6-4 and TRBJ1-6; D is uncertain. The CDR3 is 14 residues long. V shed 4 bases and J shed 5 bases, with 9 bases lying between them. Germline V lookup: CDR1 MRHNA, CDR2 SNTAGT. The CDR3 protein is CASSVRADNSPLHF. The DNA for the CDR3 is TGTGCCAGCAGTGTTAGGGCGGATAATTCACCCCTCCACTTT.

The chain recombines TRBV19 with TRBJ1-5; D is ambiguous. The V and J ends lost 4 bases and 2 bases respectively, with 12 bases between them. CDR3 size: 15 residues. Germline loops: CDR1 LNHDA, CDR2 SQIVND (reference sequence). CDR3 region: CASSTWTGGNQPQHF. The CDR3 DNA reads as TGTGCCAGTAGTACCTGGACCGGGGGCAATCAGCCCCAGCATTTT.

The chain links TRBV19 to TRBJ1-5; D gene ambiguous. The V end was cut by 6 bases, the J end by 6 bases, with 9 bases between. Germline-derived CDR1 and CDR2 are LNHDA and SQIVND (reference sequence). This CDR3 is 12 amino acids long. CDR3 nucleotide sequence: TGTGCCAGTAGGGCGTCCGGTCAGCCCCAGCATTTT. Protein product: CASRASGQPQHF.

The genes are TRBV13 and TRBJ1-2; D possibly corresponds to TRBD1 (6 bases). The germline CDR1 and CDR2 sequences are PRHDT and FYEKMQ (reference sequence). Between the trimmed V and J ends, which lost 5 bases and 3 bases, there was a span of 19 bases. The CDR3 loop spans 16 amino acids. The chain's CDR3 is CASSPVQQEGDYGYTF. The CDR3 DNA sequence: TGTGCCAGCAGCCCGGTCCAACAGGAGGGGGACTATGGCTACACCTTC.

The genes are TRBV5-1 and TRBJ2-3; the D gene could be TRBD1 or TRBD2 (5 bases each). V shed 0 bases and J shed 4 bases, with 12 bases lying between them. The germline V gene has CDR1 SGHRS and CDR2 YFSETQ. This CDR3 comprises 15 residues. The DNA of the CDR3 is TGCGCCAGCAGCTTGGAGGGGACGGGCGCAGATACGCAGTATTTT. Its translation is CASSLEGTGADTQYF.

This sequence joins TRBV3-1 (or the pseudogene TRBV3-2) and TRBJ1-1, with 8 bases that match TRBD1. The CDR3 has 15 residues. CDR1 is LGHDT, CDR2 YNNKEL, per germline (reference sequence). J was trimmed by 0 bases and V by 4 bases; bases with no gene match: 4. CDR3 DNA sequence: TGTGCCAGCAGCCTCCAGGGGGCCTTGAACACTGAAGCTTTCTTT. This sequence encodes CASSLQGALNTEAFF.

This chain connects TRBV2 to TRBJ1-5; D possibly corresponds to TRBD1 (5 bases). From germline, CDR1 is SNHLY and CDR2 FYNNEI. The CDR3 length is 13 residues. V was shortened by 11 bases and J by 4 bases, with 15 bases between the two germline ends. The CDR3 is CAGAYNPNQPQHF. The CDR3, as DNA: TGTGCCGGGGCGTACAACCCGAATCAGCCCCAGCATTTT. The whole variable domain, filled in from reference TRBV2 and TRBJ1-5, reads EPEVTQTPSHQVTQMGQEVILRCVPISNHLYFYWYRQILGQKVEFLVSFYNNEISEKSEIFDDQFSVERPDGSNFTLKIRSTKLEDSAMYFCAGAYNPNQPQHFGDGTRLSIL.

The sample holds a few counts of this clone. The rearrangement joins TRBV6-2 or TRBV6-3 to TRBJ1-1; D is perhaps TRBD1 (5 bases). The V gene's germline CDR1 is MNHEY and CDR2 SVGEGT. The CDR3 totals 13 residues. V was trimmed by 6 bases and J by 1 base, leaving 9 bases between them. This CDR3 is CASSPRGNTEAFF. CDR3 DNA sequence: TGTGCCAGCAGCCCGAGGGGGAACACTGAAGCTTTCTTT.

The chain has TRBV5-1 and TRBJ1-1; no firm D call. Germline CDR1 is SGHRS and CDR2 is YFSETQ. V was shortened by 4 bases and J by 1 base, with 11 bases between the two germline ends. This CDR3 is built from 14 residues. CDR3 region: CASSLQVGNTEAFF. The CDR3 nucleotides read TGCGCCAGCAGCCTCCAGGTCGGGAACACTGAAGCTTTCTTT.

The chain joins TRBV11-3 to TRBJ1-1; D possibly corresponds to TRBD1 (5 bases). The V and J ends lost 0 bases and 0 bases respectively, with 8 bases between them. The CDR3 has 15 amino acids. Germline CDR1 reads SGHNT; CDR2 reads YENEEA. In DNA form, the CDR3 reads TGTGCCAGCAGCTTAGATGGACACATGAACACTGAAGCTTTCTTT. It codes for CASSLDGHMNTEAFF.

This chain uses TRBV28 with TRBJ2-1, with 7 bases identical to TRBD1. Germline CDR1 and CDR2: MDHEN and SYDVKM. V lost 5 bases, J lost 1 base, and 8 bases stayed unmatched. The CDR3 is 16 residues long. The CDR3 loop is CASSAPTGKSYNEQFF. In DNA form, the CDR3 reads TGTGCCAGCAGTGCCCCGACAGGGAAATCCTACAATGAGCAGTTCTTC.

The rearrangement uses TRBV7-9 and TRBJ2-1, with D possibly TRBD1 on 7 matching bases. This CDR3 has 14 amino acids. Germline-derived CDR1 and CDR2 are SEHNR and FQNEAQ (reference sequence). The ends were cut back, 4 bases at V and 9 bases at J, with 16 bases in the middle. CDR3 loop: CASSWTGGRSEQFF. CDR3 bases: TGTGCCAGCAGCTGGACAGGAGGGCGTAGTGAGCAGTTCTTC.

The chain couples TRBV19 to TRBJ2-5; D tentatively fits TRBD1 or TRBD2 (5 bases each). This CDR3 spans 15 amino acids. Trimming shortened V by 5 bases and J by 2 bases, and 15 bases separated the two germline ends. Looked up from germline, CDR1 is LNHDA and CDR2 is SQIVND (reference sequence). In DNA form, the CDR3 reads TGTGCCAGTAGTCTGACCCTGGGACCACAAGAGACCCAGTACTTC. It translates to CASSLTLGPQETQYF.

The chain joins TRBV11-2 to TRBJ2-1; TRBD2 matches 9 bases. After removal of 5 bases from V and 10 bases from J, the junction contained 12 bases not matched to a gene. The CDR3 runs 15 residues. Germline V gene data show CDR1 as SGHAT and CDR2 as FQNNGV. CDR3 sequence: CASSLTSSGGGEQFF. The CDR3 region has the DNA TGTGCCAGCAGCCTCACGAGTAGCGGGGGAGGGGAGCAGTTCTTC.

J is TRBJ2-1 and V is TRBV11-2, with TRBD2 matching over 11 bases. Losses at the gene ends were 6 bases for V and 9 bases for J; bases not matched to a gene: 4. Germline V gene sequence: CDR1 SGHAT, CDR2 FQNNGV. The CDR3 totals 13 residues. CDR3 loop: CASSSGGAGEQFF. The CDR3, as DNA: TGTGCCAGCAGTAGCGGGGGGGCAGGTGAGCAGTTCTTC.

The rearrangement joins TRBV30 to TRBJ1-1, with 10 bases identical to TRBD1. This CDR3 contains 14 residues. With 4 bases clipped from V and 4 bases from J, the junction kept 6 bases outside the gene matches. From germline, CDR1 is GTSNPN and CDR2 SVGIG (reference sequence). DNA for the CDR3: TGTGCCTGGAAGATGGACAGGGGGATCACTGAAGCTTTCTTT. This sequence encodes CAWKMDRGITEAFF.

The chain uses TRBV25-1 and TRBJ2-3, with 7 bases lining up with TRBD1. Trimming at V came to 10 bases and at J to 3 bases, leaving 4 bases not matched to a gene. Germline lookup yields CDR1 MGHDK and CDR2 SYGVNS. The CDR3 extends over 12 amino acids. The CDR3 DNA reads as TGTGCCACAAACAGGGGAACAGATACGCAGTATTTT. It yields the protein CATNRGTDTQYF.

The V gene is TRBV4-1, the J gene TRBJ1-4; D gene unclear. The V gene lost 1 base and the J gene lost 3 bases, with 3 bases spanning the gap. Germline lookup yields CDR1 MGHRA and CDR2 YSYEKL. The CDR3 is 13 amino acids. The CDR3 here is CASSQVSNEKLFF. CDR3 sequence (DNA): TGCGCCAGCAGCCAAGTATCTAATGAAAAACTGTTTTTT.